These 24 T cell receptor beta chains share one sample of origin, sequenced in a study of blood T cell repertoires in COVID-19. TCRdb keeps only in-frame clones here, not all; method: immunoSEQ multiplex PCR. This sample has approximately 75,000 clones; 80% to 95% occur once, and the top ten carry 6.9%. Sequencing was done on a sample of peripheral blood. These receptor sequences come from a human donor in a cohort sampled during active COVID-19.

This clone appeared a few times. The chain joins TRBV10-1 to TRBJ2-7; a possible D gene is TRBD2 (6 bases). V lost 6 bases, J lost 2 bases, and 11 bases lay in between. CDR1 is WNHNN and CDR2 is SYGVQD in the germline V gene (reference sequence). The CDR3 runs to 13 residues. CDR3 DNA: TGCGCCAGCAGCCAGGCGGGAACCTACGAGCAGTACTTC. Protein product: CASSQAGTYEQYF.

This clone was found once. The chain has TRBV5-6 and TRBJ1-2; 9 bases match TRBD1. Germline V lookup: CDR1 SGHDT, CDR2 YYEEEE. Trimming took 4 bases from V and 4 from J; bases not matched to a gene: 8. The CDR3 length is 15 residues. CDR3: CASSTTGTGTYGYTF. The CDR3, as DNA: TGTGCCAGCAGCACAACCGGGACAGGGACCTATGGCTACACCTTC.

The V and J genes are TRBV19 and TRBJ1-1; D unclear. V was shortened by 3 bases and J by 0 bases, with 14 bases between the two germline ends. Germline V gene sequence: CDR1 LNHDA, CDR2 SQIVND (reference sequence). The length of the CDR3 is 16 residues. As DNA, the CDR3 is TGTGCCAGTAGTATGGAGGAAGGACGGTTGAACACTGAAGCTTTCTTT. As protein: CASSMEEGRLNTEAFF.

This chain links TRBV7-2 with TRBJ2-7; 7 bases line up with TRBD1. The V segment lost 8 bases and the J segment 6 bases; nucleotides outside the gene matches: 4. Looked up from germline, CDR1 is SGHTA and CDR2 is FQGNSA. The CDR3 covers 11 residues. The CDR3 DNA reads TGTGCCAGCGGCGACAGGGTCGAGCAGTACTTC. It is translated as CASGDRVEQYF.

The chain has TRBV14 and TRBJ2-2; 9 nucleotides match TRBD1. The CDR3 runs to 17 residues. V was pared by 2 bases and J by 1 base, with 5 bases of the junction left unmatched. Germline-derived CDR1 and CDR2 are SGHDN and FVKESK. CDR3 sequence reads: CASSQHPGQGNTGELFF. Written as DNA, the CDR3 is TGTGCCAGCAGCCAACACCCGGGACAGGGGAACACCGGGGAGCTGTTTTTT.

This chain uses TRBV19 with TRBJ2-3, with TRBD2 matching 8 bases. CDR1 is LNHDA and CDR2 is SQIVND in the germline V gene (reference sequence). The CDR3 sequence is 17 residues long. V shed 1 base, J shed 3 bases, and the junction held 9 bases outside the gene matches. The CDR3, as DNA: TGTGCCAGTAGTATAGGAGGTCGGGGGGGGCTGACAGATACGCAGTATTTT. Protein sequence: CASSIGGRGGLTDTQYF.

The chain couples TRBV9 to TRBJ2-2, with 10 bases aligning to TRBD2. V shed 1 base and J 5 bases; nucleotides not matched to a gene: 5. The CDR3 covers 16 residues. Germline loops: CDR1 SGDLS, CDR2 YYNGEE. In DNA, the CDR3 is TGTGCCAGCAGCGTACGCGAGCGGGGGGGAACCGGGGAGCTGTTTTTT. Translation gives CASSVRERGGTGELFF.

This CDR3 reads CASSLVQSYEQYF. DNA for the CDR3: TGTGCCAGCAGCTTAGTACAGAGTTACGAGCAGTACTTC. The V and J genes are TRBV7-2 and TRBJ2-7; the D is unclear. The CDR3 runs to 13 residues. The germline V gene has CDR1 SGHTA and CDR2 FQGNSA. V was trimmed by 1 base and J by 4 bases, leaving 8 bases between them.

This clone appeared once. The chain couples TRBV19 to TRBJ2-3, with D tentatively TRBD2 (5 bases). This CDR3 is built from 13 residues. Germline CDR1 and CDR2: LNHDA and SQIVND (reference sequence). Trimming took off 9 bases at V and 2 bases at J, with 12 bases between the two ends. The CDR3 region has the DNA TGTGCCAGCCGTCGGGGTTCCACAGATACGCAGTATTTT. It is translated as CASRRGSTDTQYF.

J is TRBJ1-1 and V is TRBV28, with TRBD1 identical over 7 bases. Germline values: CDR1 MDHEN, CDR2 SYDVKM. The CDR3 is made up of 16 amino acids. V shed 5 bases and J 4 bases; nucleotides not matched to a gene: 13. This chain's CDR3 is CASSGTALQIGTEAFF. Written as DNA, the CDR3 is TGTGCCAGCAGTGGGACAGCGTTACAAATCGGCACTGAAGCTTTCTTT.

The J gene is TRBJ2-7, the V gene TRBV2; 7 nucleotides line up with TRBD1. The germline CDR1 and CDR2 sequences are SNHLY and FYNNEI. Trimming cost V 6 bases and J 5 bases; bases outside gene matches: 4. The CDR3 runs to 12 residues. CDR3 region: CASRLTGDEQYF. DNA of the CDR3: TGTGCCAGCAGGTTAACAGGGGACGAGCAGTACTTC.

This chain joins TRBV9 and TRBJ2-7; 10 bases are shared with TRBD2. CDR1 and CDR2 from the germline V gene are SGDLS and YYNGEE. The CDR3 has 14 amino acids. The junction had 4 bases not matched to a gene; V was cut back by 4 bases and J by 3 bases. The CDR3 spells CASSPGLAIYEQYF. The CDR3 nucleotides are TGTGCCAGCAGCCCGGGACTAGCGATCTACGAGCAGTACTTC. Filled out from reference TRBV9 and TRBJ2-7, the complete variable domain reads DSGVTQTPKHLITATGQRVTLRCSPRSGDLSVYWYQQSLDQGLQFLIQYYNGEERAKGNILERFSAQQFPDLHSELNLSSLELGDSALYFCASSPGLAIYEQYFGPGTRLTVT.

This chain links TRBV12-3 or TRBV12-4 with TRBJ1-5; perhaps TRBD1 as D (5 bases). The CDR3 runs 12 residues. Deletions cut 1 base from V and 9 bases from J, with 7 bases between. The CDR3 sequence: CASSLGDRPQHF. In DNA, the CDR3 is TGTGCCAGCAGTTTAGGCGACAGGCCCCAGCATTTT.

The CDR3 nucleotides read TGTGCCAGTAGTATTCGGGGCGGCGGGGGCGTTGAAGAGCAGTACTTC. Its translation is CASSIRGGGGVEEQYF. The V gene is TRBV19, the J gene TRBJ2-7; D is possibly TRBD2 (7 bases). Germline CDR1 and CDR2: LNHDA and SQIVND (reference sequence). The CDR3 length is 16 residues. Trimming left V 3 bases short and J 7 bases short, with 22 bases between. The whole variable domain, filled in from reference TRBV19 and TRBJ2-7, reads DGGITQSPKYLFRKEGQNVTLSCEQNLNHDAMYWYRQDPGQGLRLIYYSQIVNDFQKGDIAEGYSVSREKKESFPLTVTSAQKNPTAFYLCASSIRGGGGVEEQYFGPGTRLTVT.

The rearrangement links TRBV19 to TRBJ1-1; a possible D gene is TRBD1 (6 bases). V was clipped by 8 bases and J by 6 bases, with 16 bases between them. CDR1 and CDR2 (germline): LNHDA, SQIVND (reference sequence). This CDR3 is built from 13 residues. CDR3 in DNA: TGTGCCAGTCTGAAACTTGGACAGCCTGAAGCTTTCTTT. Translation: CASLKLGQPEAFF.

A single count supports this clone. The chain combines TRBV7-2 with TRBJ2-5; the match to TRBD1 covers 8 bases. This CDR3 has 17 amino acids. The germline gives CDR1 SGHTA, CDR2 FQGNSA. The junction had 11 bases not matched to a gene; V was cut back by 3 bases and J by 2 bases. The CDR3 loop reads CASSLGWTGTPQETQYF. DNA of the CDR3: TGTGCCAGCAGCTTGGGGTGGACAGGGACACCGCAAGAGACCCAGTACTTC.

The chain carries TRBV6-6 and TRBJ2-6; D unresolved. V was cut by 6 bases and J by 4 bases, with 10 bases left in between. The CDR3 sequence is 14 residues long. Germline V gives CDR1 MNHNY, CDR2 SVGAGI (reference sequence). The CDR3, as DNA: TGTGCCAGCAGCCTTTTATCGGGGGCCAACGTCCTGACTTTC. Translation: CASSLLSGANVLTF.

The rearrangement uses TRBV5-6 and TRBJ2-5, with 10 bases identical to TRBD2. V dropped 3 bases and J dropped 7; count of bases not matched to a gene: 9. The length of the CDR3 is 15 residues. Germline V gene data show CDR1 as SGHDT and CDR2 as YYEEEE. CDR3 nucleotide sequence: TGTGCCAGCAGCTGGACTAGCGGCCCCTCGAGGACCCAGTACTTC. Amino acid sequence: CASSWTSGPSRTQYF.

The chain joins TRBV6-1 to TRBJ1-2, with D maybe TRBD1 (5 bases). CDR3 length: 15 amino acids. The V gene lost 2 bases and the J gene lost 6 bases, with 16 bases spanning the gap. Germline V gene data show CDR1 as MNHNS and CDR2 as SASEGT. Here the CDR3 DNA reads TGTGCCAGCAGTGAACTTCTGGCAGGGTGGAATGGCTACACCTTC. Translating it yields CASSELLAGWNGYTF.

The chain recombines TRBV27 with TRBJ2-1; possibly TRBD2 for D (6 bases). V lost 3 bases and J lost 7, with 16 bases in between. The CDR3 length is 15 residues. Germline V lookup: CDR1 MNHEY, CDR2 SMNVEV (reference sequence). The CDR3: CASSLRGTLENEQFF. DNA for the CDR3: TGTGCCAGCAGTTTGCGCGGGACTCTCGAAAATGAGCAGTTCTTC.

This rearrangement joins TRBV5-3 to TRBJ2-7; perhaps TRBD2 as D (5 bases). TRBV5-3 has ORF status, its function being uncertain. V was trimmed by 3 bases and J by 0 bases, leaving 22 bases between them. This CDR3 comprises 18 residues. The CDR3 loop is CARSWTEGSRLSSYEQYF. CDR3 bases: TGTGCCAGAAGCTGGACTGAAGGGAGCAGGTTGAGCTCCTACGAGCAGTACTTC.

The J gene is TRBJ1-2, the V gene TRBV12-5; 7 bases align to TRBD1. CDR1 and CDR2 (germline): LGHNT, FRNRAP. The CDR3 sequence is 13 residues long. V lost 1 base, J lost 5 bases, and 1 base stayed unmatched. CDR3 sequence: CASGLEGAYGYTF. The CDR3 DNA is TGTGCTAGTGGTTTGGAGGGGGCATATGGCTACACCTTC.

The chain employs TRBV6-1 and TRBJ1-1; D might be TRBD1 (5 bases). CDR3 length equals 14 residues. The V gene lost 0 bases and the J gene lost 0 bases, with 5 bases spanning the gap. In germline, CDR1 is MNHNS, CDR2 SASEGT. The CDR3 protein is CASSEAGVNTEAFF. CDR3 nucleotides: TGTGCCAGCAGTGAAGCAGGGGTGAACACTGAAGCTTTCTTT.

The chain recombines TRBV2 with TRBJ1-1, with 7 bases aligning to TRBD1. From germline, CDR1 is SNHLY and CDR2 FYNNEI. This CDR3 contains 12 residues. The trim removed 1 base at V and 7 bases at J, leaving 0 bases unmatched. CDR3 region: CASSEDRGEAFF. In nucleotides, the CDR3 is TGTGCCAGCAGTGAAGACAGGGGTGAAGCTTTCTTT.